This passage covers 9 T cell receptor beta chains from one sample sequenced in a study of blood T cell repertoires in COVID-19 (dated by TCRdb to the early 2020s). Libraries were made using the immunoSEQ multiplex PCR assay. As stored in TCRdb, this immuneACCESS dataset retains in-frame rearrangements with V and J assigned. A fraction of the clones does not appear; measured against another copy, unresolved V genes explain less than half of the discrepancy, and the remainder lacks a known reason. The sample table shows 250,000 or so clones, and under 85% are seen once. The ten largest clones take up approximately 5.7% of the sample. Source material: peripheral blood. The receptors derive from a human donor in a cohort sampled during active COVID-19.

The rearrangement links TRBV5-6 to TRBJ2-5; TRBD1 aligns across 9 bases. Germline values: CDR1 SGHDT, CDR2 YYEEEE. This CDR3 is 15 amino acids long. J lost 6 bases, V lost 5 bases, and 11 bases had no gene match. The CDR3 region has the DNA TGTGCCAGCAGTCGCGCCGGGACAGGGTCCCAGACCCAGTACTTC. Protein product: CASSRAGTGSQTQYF.

This clone was recorded only once. The junction shows a germline mismatch at one end, possibly a read error. The V call is TRBV7-7, the J call TRBJ2-1; maybe TRBD2 (6 bases). Germline V lookup: CDR1 SSHAT, CDR2 FNYEAQ (reference sequence). This CDR3 contains 12 residues. Written as DNA, the CDR3 is TGTGCTAGCAGCTCGGGAGCTAATGAGCAGTTCTTC. This codes for CASSSGANEQFF.

The chain uses TRBV5-1 and TRBJ1-2, with D perhaps TRBD1 (5 bases). Germline V gene lookup returns CDR1 SGHRS and CDR2 YFSETQ. The CDR3 totals 15 residues. Trimming pared 0 bases from V and 0 bases from J, leaving 9 bases between. The CDR3 nucleotides read TGCGCCAGCAGCTTGGGGTCAGGGCCTAACTATGGCTACACCTTC. This encodes CASSLGSGPNYGYTF.

The V gene is TRBV13, the J gene TRBJ2-1; the match to TRBD2 covers 11 bases. Trimming took 4 bases from V and 6 from J; bases not matched to a gene: 8. CDR1 and CDR2 (germline): PRHDT, FYEKMQ (reference sequence). There are 16 residues in the CDR3. The CDR3 spells CASSSAPSGGSNEQFF. CDR3 bases: TGTGCCAGCAGCTCAGCCCCTAGCGGGGGGAGCAATGAGCAGTTCTTC.

V usage is TRBV19 and J usage is TRBJ1-1; 7 bases are a match to TRBD1. V was pared by 5 bases and J by 5 bases, with 11 bases of the junction left unmatched. The germline V gene has CDR1 LNHDA and CDR2 SQIVND (reference sequence). CDR3 length: 15 amino acids. The CDR3: CASSQVSGGGTEAFF. In nucleotides, the CDR3 is TGTGCCAGTAGTCAAGTATCAGGGGGTGGAACTGAAGCTTTCTTT.

This clone was recorded once. The CDR3 region is CARPKLAEKYEQYF. CDR3 bases: TGTGCCAGACCAAAACTAGCGGAGAAATACGAGCAGTACTTC. The rearrangement joins TRBV6-5 to TRBJ2-7; 8 positions agree with TRBD2. V gave up 9 bases and J gave up 4 bases; unmatched junction bases: 11. The CDR3 covers 14 residues. Per the germline V gene, CDR1 is MNHEY and CDR2 is SVGAGI.

J is TRBJ2-7 and V is TRBV5-8, with D possibly being TRBD1 (7 bases). The CDR3 has 19 amino acids. CDR1 and CDR2 from the germline V gene are SGHTS and YDEGEE. V was shortened by 2 bases and J by 2 bases, with 26 bases between the two germline ends. This chain's CDR3 is CASSFRTKTGPKRPYEQYF. CDR3 in DNA: TGTGCCAGCAGCTTCCGGACTAAGACAGGGCCAAAAAGGCCCTACGAGCAGTACTTC.

This clone was seen a single time. The chain links TRBV24-1 to TRBJ2-5, with TRBD2 as a possible D gene (5 bases). This CDR3 is 14 amino acids long. V was pared by 2 bases and J by 4 bases, with 10 bases between. Germline lookup yields CDR1 KGHDR and CDR2 SFDVKD. CDR3: CATSDSDRGETQYF. The CDR3 DNA is TGTGCCACCAGTGATTCGGACCGGGGAGAGACCCAGTACTTC.

This rearrangement joins TRBV28 to TRBJ2-6; unclear D gene. This CDR3 is built from 14 residues. V gave up 7 bases and J gave up 0 bases, with 7 bases separating them. CDR1 is MDHEN and CDR2 is SYDVKM in the germline V gene. The CDR3 is CASTRRSGANVLTF. CDR3 nucleotide sequence: TGTGCCAGCACCCGTCGCTCTGGGGCCAACGTCCTGACTTTC.